This T cell receptor (beta chain) derives from a study of T cell responses to AZD1222 COVID-19 vaccine. Study at large: Second doses at about 4 or about 12 weeks were pooled. Study results and caveats: The peak T cell response came first, and repertoires were sampled only after it. Spike-specific TCR breadth and depth grew following two AZD1222 doses. At 160-218 and 743-854, vaccine-associated CD4 TCRs were dominant, and they spanned spike.

Sequencing was performed with immunoSEQ multiplex PCR; in TCRdb, only in-frame clones are kept and a portion is missing. The sample lists 150,000 or so clones; approximately 90% were seen once. CDR1 is MNHNY and CDR2 is SVGAGI in the germline V gene (reference sequence). The length of the CDR3 is 15 residues. V was trimmed by 8 bases and J by 4 bases, leaving 18 bases between them. As concerns this clone: Its antigen remains unknown.

The genes are TRBV6-6 and TRBJ1-5; D gene ambiguous. The receptor comes from an adult in good health. Sequencing was performed on peripheral blood, taken on day 0 of AZD1222 vaccination. CDR3 in amino acids: CASYGSIGRNQPQHF. In DNA form, the CDR3 reads TGTGCCAGCTATGGATCCATCGGCCGGAATCAGCCCCAGCATTTT.